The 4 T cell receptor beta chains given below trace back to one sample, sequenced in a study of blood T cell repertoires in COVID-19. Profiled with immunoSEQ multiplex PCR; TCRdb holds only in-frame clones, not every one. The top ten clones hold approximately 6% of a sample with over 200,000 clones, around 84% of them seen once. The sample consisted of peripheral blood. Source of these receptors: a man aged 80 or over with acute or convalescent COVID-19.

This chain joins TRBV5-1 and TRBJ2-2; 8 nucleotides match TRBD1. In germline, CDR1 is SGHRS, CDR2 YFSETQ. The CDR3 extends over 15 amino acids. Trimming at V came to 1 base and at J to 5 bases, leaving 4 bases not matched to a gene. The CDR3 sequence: CASSLQGAGTGELFF. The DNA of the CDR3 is TGCGCCAGCAGCTTGCAGGGGGCTGGTACCGGGGAGCTGTTTTTT.

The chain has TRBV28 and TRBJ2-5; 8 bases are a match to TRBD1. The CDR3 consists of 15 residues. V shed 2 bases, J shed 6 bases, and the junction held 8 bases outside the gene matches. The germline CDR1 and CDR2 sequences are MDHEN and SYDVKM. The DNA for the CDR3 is TGTGCCAGCAGTTTAACGGCAGGGGGCGTTAAGACCCAGTACTTC. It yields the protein CASSLTAGGVKTQYF.

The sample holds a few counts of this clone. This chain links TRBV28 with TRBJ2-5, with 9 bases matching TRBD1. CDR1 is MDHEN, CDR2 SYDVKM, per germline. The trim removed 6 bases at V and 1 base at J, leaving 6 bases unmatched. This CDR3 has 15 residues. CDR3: CASRSDRGTQETQYF. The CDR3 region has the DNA TGTGCCAGCAGATCTGACAGGGGGACCCAAGAGACCCAGTACTTC.

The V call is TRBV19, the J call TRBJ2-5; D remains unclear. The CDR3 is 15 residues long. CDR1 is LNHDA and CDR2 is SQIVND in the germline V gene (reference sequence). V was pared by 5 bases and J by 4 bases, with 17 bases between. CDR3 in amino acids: CASSSLPGYGETQYF. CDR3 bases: TGTGCCAGTAGTTCCCTCCCCGGGTATGGAGAGACCCAGTACTTC.